This TCR beta chain was captured by sequencing in a study of cytomegalovirus exposure and HLA in healthy donors. The protocol was immunoSEQ multiplex PCR, while the TCRdb copy is restricted to in-frame clones and leaves out a portion. The data show 90,000 to 150,000 clones, with 80% to 90% seen just once and 4% to 5.5% held by the top ten. This CDR3 region has 11 residues. Germline CDR1 LNHDA, CDR2 SQIVND (reference sequence). V lost 9 bases to trimming and J lost 6 bases, with 8 bases between them. This TCR was sampled from a man in his late teens or twenties in good health and CMV-seropositive. The chain is built from TRBV19 and TRBJ2-2; the D gene is possibly TRBD2 (6 bases). Material: PBMCs. The CDR3 loop is CASRRAGELFF. Here the CDR3 DNA reads TGTGCCAGCCGGAGGGCCGGGGAGCTGTTTTTT.